The 6 T cell receptor beta chains listed next were all sequenced from one sample in a study of molecular identifiers for immune sequencing clone quantification. TCRdb re-derived calls from the PCR reads in MiXCR, one entry per CDR3 protein. The sample shows more than 250,000 distinct CDR3 sequences, 20% to 25% of them seen only once. Sequenced: naive CD8+ T cells from blood, with Jurkat cell RNA spiked in. Subset defined: FACS-sorted CD8+CD4-CCR7+CD45RA+ naive T cells. These receptor sequences come from a human donor in good health. Some libraries in this study had Jurkat cell RNA spiked in.

As to this clonotype: The final CDR3 position lacks the conserved phenylalanine or tryptophan, pointing to a likely read error. The chain uses TRBV7-8 and TRBJ2-3, with 10 nucleotides matching TRBD2. V was pared by 1 base and J by 6 bases, with 7 bases of the junction left unmatched. The CDR3 loop spans 16 amino acids. CDR1 SGHVS and CDR2 FQNEAQ come from the germline V gene. The DNA of the CDR3 is TGTGCCAGCAGCTTAGTCGCAGCGGGGGGGTCGGATACGCAGTATTCT. It specifies CASSLVAAGGSDTQYS.

There are a few counts of this clonotype. The chain links TRBV27 to TRBJ2-3; 12 nucleotides agree with TRBD2. CDR1 is MNHEY, CDR2 SMNVEV, per germline (reference sequence). V shed 5 bases, J shed 1 base, and the junction held 4 bases outside the gene matches. This CDR3 has 16 amino acids. CDR3 sequence: CASSHRLAGGTDTQYF. The CDR3 DNA sequence: TGTGCCAGCAGTCACCGACTAGCGGGGGGCACAGATACGCAGTATTTT.

This clonotype was seen many times. The genes are TRBV19 and TRBJ2-2; the match to TRBD1 covers 10 bases. The CDR3 has 15 amino acids. With 1 base clipped from V and 4 bases from J, the junction kept 0 bases outside the gene matches. Germline CDR1 and CDR2: LNHDA and SQIVND (reference sequence). CDR3 protein: CASSIGDRGTGELFF. The CDR3 bases are TGTGCCAGTAGTATAGGGGACAGGGGCACCGGGGAGCTGTTTTTT.

There are many counts of this clonotype. The CDR3 DNA sequence: TGCAGTGCTAGAGGGGCTTGGACAGGGAGATTCACTGAAGCTTTCTTT. This sequence encodes CSARGAWTGRFTEAFF. This sequence joins TRBV20-1 and TRBJ1-1, with TRBD1 identical over 8 bases. V was pared by 1 base and J by 4 bases, with 11 bases of the junction left unmatched. This CDR3 has 16 residues. The V gene's germline CDR1 is DFQATT and CDR2 SNEGSKA (reference sequence).

This clonotype appeared a few times. The rearrangement uses TRBV5-4 and TRBJ2-3; TRBD2 matches 15 bases. The CDR3 is 17 amino acids. CDR1 is SGHNT and CDR2 is YYREEE in the germline V gene (reference sequence). V lost 4 bases and J lost 2; bases outside the gene matches: 5. CDR3: CASSPGLAGGHTDTQYF. The CDR3 DNA reads as TGTGCCAGCAGCCCCGGACTAGCGGGGGGGCACACAGATACGCAGTATTTT.

The rearrangement links TRBV28 to TRBJ1-2, with 7 bases lining up with TRBD1. Per germline, CDR1 MDHEN and CDR2 SYDVKM. CDR3 length: 15 amino acids. Trimming at V came to 1 base and at J to 3 bases, leaving 5 bases not matched to a gene. The CDR3 reads CASSLSRTGYYGYTF. The CDR3 bases are TGTGCCAGCAGTTTATCCCGGACAGGATACTATGGCTACACCTTC.